Listed below are T cell receptor beta chains from one sample, sequenced in a study of T cell changes during pregnancy in multiple sclerosis. Data came from immunoSEQ multiplex PCR; TCRdb stores just in-frame clones and leaves some out. The top ten clones hold about 3% of a sample with about 33,000 clones, about 90% of them seen once. Sample: CD4+ T cells from peripheral blood mononuclear cells, taken in the third trimester of pregnancy. The receptors shown here come from a female donor in good health, enrolled as a control in a pregnancy study. CDR3s include the opening cysteine and the closing phenylalanine or tryptophan. The D gene is left open where the match is weak. The listing skips clone size in some rows; elsewhere it reads once, few, many or a size class.

J gene,V gene,D gene,clone size,CDR3 protein,CDR3 DNA
TRBJ2-5,TRBV7-9,-,once,CASSLGEQERETQYF,TGTGCCAGCAGCTTAGGGGAACAGGAAAGGGAGACCCAGTACTTC
TRBJ2-7,TRBV18,TRBD1,-,CASSPSDRGRKQYF,TGTGCCAGCTCACCGTCCGACAGGGGGAGAAAGCAGTACTTC
TRBJ2-5,TRBV6-1,-,-,CASSEGGGGETQYF,TGTGCCAGCAGTGAAGGCGGGGGCGGAGAGACCCAGTACTTC
TRBJ2-5,TRBV19,-,-,CASSIDTRGEKTQYF,TGTGCCAGTAGTATAGATACCAGGGGTGAGAAGACCCAGTACTTC
TRBJ1-1,TRBV4-2,TRBD1,-,CASSQRDSNTEAFF,TGTGCCAGCAGCCAACGGGACAGTAACACTGAAGCTTTCTTT
TRBJ1-2,TRBV10-3,-,-,CAIQGNGYTF,TGTGCCATCCAGGGGAATGGCTACACCTTC
TRBJ2-3,TRBV27,-,-,CASSPQGGLLTDTQYF,TGTGCCAGCAGTCCCCAGGGGGGTTTACTCACAGATACGCAGTATTTT
TRBJ2-5,TRBV30,-,-,CAWSVVAGDNQETQYF,TGTGCCTGGAGTGTTGTGGCGGGCGACAACCAAGAGACCCAGTACTTC
TRBJ1-3,TRBV18,-,-,CASSPRDTGNTIYF,TGTGCCAGCTCACCCCGGGACACGGGAAACACCATATATTTT
TRBJ2-2,TRBV28,-,-,CASSFPGGGSTGELFF,TGTGCCAGCAGTTTCCCAGGGGGCGGGAGCACCGGGGAGCTGTTTTTT
TRBJ2-1,TRBV7-2,TRBD2,-,CASRGLADYNEQFF,TGTGCCAGCAGGGGACTAGCGGACTACAATGAGCAGTTCTTC
TRBJ1-2,TRBV9,TRBD1,-,CASSVGTGEIGYTF,TGTGCCAGCAGCGTAGGGACAGGGGAAATCGGCTACACCTTC
TRBJ1-1,TRBV30,TRBD1,-,CAWQRQGTATEAFF,TGTGCCTGGCAGAGACAGGGAACGGCCACTGAAGCTTTCTTT
TRBJ2-5,TRBV15,-,few,CATSRGQAGGKTQYF,TGTGCCACCAGCAGAGGTCAAGCAGGGGGGAAGACCCAGTACTTC
TRBJ2-3,TRBV6-1,TRBD2,-,CASSVVAGGRTDTQYF,TGTGCCAGCAGTGTGGTTGCGGGAGGAAGGACAGATACGCAGTATTTT
TRBJ1-6,TRBV2,TRBD1,-,CASSELGAGQGVYSPLHF,TGTGCCAGCAGTGAATTGGGAGCGGGACAGGGGGTTTATTCACCCCTCCACTTT
TRBJ1-5,TRBV7-9,-,-,CASSLGTLGSPQHF,TGTGCCAGCAGCTTAGGGACTTTAGGGTCGCCCCAGCATTTT
TRBJ2-2,TRBV6-1,-,-,CASSGGPRDPNTGELFF,TGTGCCAGCAGTGGGGGCCCCCGTGACCCGAACACCGGGGAGCTGTTTTTT
TRBJ2-3,TRBV5-1,TRBD2,medium-sized,CASSPLSGSPTDTQYF,TGCGCCAGCAGCCCCCTTAGCGGGAGCCCGACAGATACGCAGTATTTT
TRBJ1-5,TRBV2,-,-,CASRDSSNQPQHF,TGTGCCAGCAGGGACTCTAGCAATCAGCCCCAGCATTTT
TRBJ2-2,TRBV11-2,TRBD2,-,CASSLEGLAGSRTGELFF,TGTGCCAGCAGCTTAGAAGGCCTAGCGGGAAGTCGAACCGGGGAGCTGTTTTTT
TRBJ1-1,TRBV5-4,-,-,CASSLDSPVGAFF,TGTGCCAGCAGCTTGGACAGTCCCGTGGGAGCTTTCTTT
TRBJ2-3,TRBV5-1,-,-,CASSPDSSDTQYF,TGCGCCAGCAGCCCGGACAGCTCAGATACGCAGTATTTT
TRBJ2-5,TRBV29-1,-,-,CSVVMGAGETQYF,TGCAGCGTTGTGATGGGGGCTGGGGAGACCCAGTACTTC
TRBJ2-1,TRBV18,-,-,CASSERREQGNEQFF,TGTGCCAGCTCAGAGAGACGGGAGCAGGGAAATGAGCAGTTCTTC
TRBJ1-2,TRBV18,TRBD1,once,CASSPSGTGANYGYTF,TGTGCCAGCTCACCCTCCGGGACAGGAGCTAACTATGGCTACACCTTC
TRBJ1-4,TRBV7-6,-,-,CASSLTGGGLEKLFF,TGTGCCAGCAGCTTAACCGGCGGGGGTTTGGAAAAACTGTTTTTT
TRBJ2-1,TRBV4-1,-,-,CASSLALTASYNEQFF,TGCGCCAGCAGCCTTGCACTGACAGCCTCCTACAATGAGCAGTTCTTC
TRBJ1-1,TRBV7-9,-,-,CASSPRLNTEAFF,TGTGCCAGCAGCCCTCGGTTGAACACTGAAGCTTTCTTT
TRBJ1-1,TRBV9,-,-,CASSVEQNTEAFF,TGTGCCAGCAGCGTAGAACAAAACACTGAAGCTTTCTTT
TRBJ1-3,TRBV11-2,TRBD1,-,CASSPLFQGELGNTIYF,TGTGCCAGCAGCCCCCTTTTCCAGGGGGAATTAGGAAACACCATATATTTT